Below, one TCR beta chain is given with its context. The sample belongs to a study of cytomegalovirus exposure and HLA in healthy donors. V shed 3 bases and J shed 6 bases, with 16 bases lying between them. Germline V lookup: CDR1 MDHEN, CDR2 SYDVKM. The CDR3 runs 15 residues. The PCR was carried out with 60 Vbeta primers and 13 Jbeta primers. Clones were read by immunoSEQ multiplex PCR, and TCRdb kept only the in-frame ones, dropping some. The profile shows approximately 93,000 clones, 82% of them singletons. The specimen sequenced was PBMCs. This sequence was found in a middle-aged man in good health and CMV-seronegative. The chain recombines TRBV28 with TRBJ2-3, with D possibly TRBD2 on 5 matching bases. For the CDR3, the DNA is TGTGCCAGCAGTTTTATCGACGGGGTGCGGGATACGCAGTATTTT. Protein sequence: CASSFIDGVRDTQYF.